This T cell receptor beta chain came from a study of chemoradiotherapy in HPV16-positive cancers. Produced via immunoSEQ multiplex PCR; TCRdb's table is partial and in-frame only. Among around 11,000 clones listed, 74% were seen once. Trimming removed 0 bases at V and 8 bases at J, with 11 bases between. CDR3 length: 14 amino acids. CDR1 and CDR2 from the germline V gene are LGHNA and YSLEER. Samples were taken several times over chemoradiotherapy. The sequence came from a human donor with HPV-associated anogenital cancer. V usage is TRBV4-3 and J usage is TRBJ2-1, with a possible D match to TRBD2 (5 bases). This sample was taken from a patient who underwent chemoradiotherapy. The CDR3 sequence is CASSQDAPRDEQFF. DNA for the CDR3: TGCGCCAGCAGCCAAGATGCCCCGCGGGATGAGCAGTTCTTC.